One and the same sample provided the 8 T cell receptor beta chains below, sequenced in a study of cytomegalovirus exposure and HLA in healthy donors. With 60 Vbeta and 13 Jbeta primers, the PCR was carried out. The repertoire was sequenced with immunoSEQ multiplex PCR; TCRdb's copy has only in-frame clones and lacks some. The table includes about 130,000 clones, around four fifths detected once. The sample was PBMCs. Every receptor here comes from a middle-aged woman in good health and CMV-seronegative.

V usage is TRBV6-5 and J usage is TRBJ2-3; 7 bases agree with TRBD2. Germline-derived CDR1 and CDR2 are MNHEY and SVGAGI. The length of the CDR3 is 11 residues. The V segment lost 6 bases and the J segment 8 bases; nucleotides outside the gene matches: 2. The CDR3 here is CASSSGGTQYF. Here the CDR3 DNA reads TGTGCCAGCAGCTCGGGGGGTACGCAGTATTTT.

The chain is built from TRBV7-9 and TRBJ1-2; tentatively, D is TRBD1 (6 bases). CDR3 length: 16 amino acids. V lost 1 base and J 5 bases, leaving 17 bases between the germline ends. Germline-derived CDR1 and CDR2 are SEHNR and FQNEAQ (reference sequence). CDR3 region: CASSLGRPGGWYGYTF. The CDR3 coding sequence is TGTGCCAGCAGCTTAGGCCGGCCGGGGGGCTGGTATGGCTACACCTTC.

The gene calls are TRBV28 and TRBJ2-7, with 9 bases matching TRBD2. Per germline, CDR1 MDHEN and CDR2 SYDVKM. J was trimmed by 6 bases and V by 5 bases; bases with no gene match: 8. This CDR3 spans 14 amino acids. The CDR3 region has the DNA TGTGCCAGCAGTATAGCGGGGGCACGCGCCGAGCAGTACTTC. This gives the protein CASSIAGARAEQYF.

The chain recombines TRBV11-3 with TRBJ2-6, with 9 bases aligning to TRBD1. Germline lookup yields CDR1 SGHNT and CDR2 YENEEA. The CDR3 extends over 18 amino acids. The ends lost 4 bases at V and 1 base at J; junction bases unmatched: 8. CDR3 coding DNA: TGTGCCAGCAGCTCCAAGGGACAGGGCCCATCTGGGGCCAACGTCCTGACTTTC. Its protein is CASSSKGQGPSGANVLTF.

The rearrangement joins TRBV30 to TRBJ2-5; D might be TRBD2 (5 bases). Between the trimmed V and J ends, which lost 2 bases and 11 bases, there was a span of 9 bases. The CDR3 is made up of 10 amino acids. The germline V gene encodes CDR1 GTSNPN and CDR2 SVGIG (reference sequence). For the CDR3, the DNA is TGTGCCTGGAGTAGTGGGGAGCAGTACTTC. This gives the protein CAWSSGEQYF. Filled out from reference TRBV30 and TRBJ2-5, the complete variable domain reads SQTIHQWPATLVQPVGSPLSLECTVEGTSNPNLYWYRQAAGRGLQLLFYSVGIGQISSEVPQNLSASRPQDRQFILSSKKLLLSDSGFYLCAWSSGEQYFGPGTRLLVL.

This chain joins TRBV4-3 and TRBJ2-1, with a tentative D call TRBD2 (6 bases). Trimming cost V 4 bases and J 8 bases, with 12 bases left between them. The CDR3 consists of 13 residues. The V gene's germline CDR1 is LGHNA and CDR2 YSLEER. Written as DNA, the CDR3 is TGCGCCAGCAGCCCCTCCCTAGCGTATGAGCAGTTCTTC. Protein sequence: CASSPSLAYEQFF.

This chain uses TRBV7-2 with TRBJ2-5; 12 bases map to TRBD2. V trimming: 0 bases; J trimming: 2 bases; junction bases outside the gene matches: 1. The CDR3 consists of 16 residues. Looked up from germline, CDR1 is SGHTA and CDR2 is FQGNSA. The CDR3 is CASSLATSGGQETQYF. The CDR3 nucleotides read TGTGCCAGCAGCTTAGCGACTAGCGGGGGACAAGAGACCCAGTACTTC.

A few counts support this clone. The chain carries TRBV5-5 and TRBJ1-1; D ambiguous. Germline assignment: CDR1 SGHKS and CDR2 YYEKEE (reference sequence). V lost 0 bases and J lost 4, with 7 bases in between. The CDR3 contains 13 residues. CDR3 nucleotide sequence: TGTGCCAGCAGCTTGGGATGGGCCACTGAAGCTTTCTTT. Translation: CASSLGWATEAFF. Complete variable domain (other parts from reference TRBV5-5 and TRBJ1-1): DAGVTQSPTHLIKTRGQQVTLRCSPISGHKSVSWYQQVLGQGPQFIFQYYEKEERGRGNFPDRFSARQFPNYSSELNVNALLLGDSALYLCASSLGWATEAFFGQGTRLTVV.